This is a list of T cell receptor beta chains from one sample in a study of Graves' ophthalmopathy and Graves' hyperthyroidism. TCRdb processed the multiplex PCR reads anew with MiXCR; each CDR3 protein has one entry. The sample consists of approximately 1.2 million distinct CDR3 sequences, about 35% of them appearing once. The source material was peripheral blood or thyroid tissue (not recorded which). Receptor source: an adult man with Graves' hyperthyroidism. Both conserved end residues are part of each CDR3. A D gene is named only where the DNA matches it firmly. The listing skips clone size in some rows; elsewhere it reads once, few, many or a size class.

-,-,TRBJ2-7,TRBV7-9,CASSLVMGVGPYEQYF,TGTGCCAGCAGCTTAGTTATGGGGGTGGGGCCGTACGAGCAGTACTTC
-,-,TRBJ1-4,TRBV3-1,CASAVREKLFF,TGTGCCAGCGCCGTTCGTGAAAAACTGTTTTTT
-,TRBD2,TRBJ2-2,TRBV15,CATSRVPSSGNGELFF,TGTGCCACCAGCAGGGTCCCCTCTAGCGGGAATGGGGAGCTGTTTTTT
-,-,TRBJ1-1,TRBV2,CASSGVRGSTEAFF,TGTGCCAGCAGTGGAGTGCGGGGGAGCACTGAGGCTTTCTTT
-,-,TRBJ1-1,TRBV10-3,CAIRPENTTYTEAFF,TGTGCCATCCGGCCGGAGAACACTACCTACACTGAAGCTTTCTTT
-,TRBD1,TRBJ2-7,TRBV6-5,CASSDPQGAINEQYF,TGTGCCAGCAGTGACCCCCAGGGGGCTATTAACGAGCAGTACTTC
many,TRBD2,TRBJ2-7,TRBV20-1,CSAREGGAGDEQYF,TGCAGTGCTAGAGAAGGTGGAGCGGGAGACGAGCAGTACTTC
-,-,TRBJ1-1,TRBV14,CASSQSGWSGDTEAFF,TGTGCCAGCAGCCAATCTGGGTGGTCAGGGGACACTGAAGCTTTCTTT
-,-,TRBJ2-5,TRBV7-2,CASSSGPTRVQYF,TGTGCCAGCAGCTCCGGGCCGACACGGGTCCAGTACTTC
many,-,TRBJ2-5,TRBV6-2/TRBV6-3,CASSQSGPQETQYF,TGTGCCAGCAGTCAGTCGGGACCGCAAGAGACCCAGTACTTC
-,TRBD1,TRBJ1-5,TRBV4-1,CASSQDYRGPGNQPQHF,TGCGCCAGCAGCCAGGATTACAGGGGGCCGGGCAATCAGCCCCAGCATTTT
many,-,TRBJ1-1,TRBV5-1,CASSFSETKNTEAFF,TGCGCCAGCAGCTTTTCTGAGACAAAGAACACTGAAGCTTTCTTT
few,-,TRBJ1-3,TRBV7-8,CASRSGELAGNTIYF,TGTGCCAGCAGGTCAGGGGAGTTGGCTGGAAACACCATATATTTT
-,-,TRBJ2-5,TRBV29-1,CSVTTGGQMETQYF,TGCAGCGTTACGACAGGAGGACAAATGGAGACCCAGTACTTC
few,TRBD2,TRBJ2-7,TRBV9,CASRITRGSYEQYF,TGTGCCAGCAGAATAACGCGGGGGTCCTACGAGCAGTACTTC
many,-,TRBJ1-5,TRBV20-1,CSARVSNQPQHF,TGCAGTGCTAGAGTAAGCAATCAGCCCCAGCATTTT
few,TRBD1,TRBJ1-1,TRBV7-2,CASGKGQGDTEAFF,TGTGCCAGCGGGAAGGGACAGGGGGACACTGAAGCTTTCTTT
-,TRBD1,TRBJ2-7,TRBV20-1,CSAMGQGLYEQYF,TGCAGTGCAATGGGACAGGGGCTCTACGAGCAGTACTTC
many,-,TRBJ1-5,TRBV10-3,CAISEQLLAQPQHF,TGTGCCATCAGTGAACAACTTTTGGCTCAGCCCCAGCATTTT
many,TRBD1,TRBJ2-7,TRBV7-6,CASSLVGTGGDYEQYF,TGTGCCAGCAGCTTAGTTGGGACAGGGGGAGACTACGAGCAGTACTTC
many,TRBD1,TRBJ2-7,TRBV29-1,CSVAAGQGGLEQYF,TGCAGCGTCGCGGCGGGACAGGGAGGCCTCGAGCAGTACTTC
few,-,TRBJ2-2,TRBV6-1,CASTRGELFF,TGTGCCAGCACGCGCGGGGAGCTGTTTTTT
-,TRBD2,TRBJ2-5,TRBV7-2,CASSSDLLSGRRGETQYF,TGTGCCAGCAGCTCCGACCTCCTTAGCGGGAGAAGGGGCGAGACCCAGTACTTC
-,TRBD1,TRBJ2-7,TRBV25-1,CAISRQGASEQYF,TGTGCCATCTCAAGACAGGGGGCGTCGGAGCAGTACTTC
once,-,TRBJ2-5,TRBV10-3,CASSEADRETQYF,TGTGCCAGCAGTGAAGCCGACAGAGAGACCCAGTACTTC
-,TRBD1,TRBJ2-7,TRBV7-8,CASSGKGATYEQYF,TGTGCCAGCAGCGGAAAGGGGGCCACCTACGAGCAGTACTTC
-,-,TRBJ1-5,TRBV4-1,CASSPPGKPQHF,TGCGCCAGCAGCCCCCCGGGGAAGCCCCAGCATTTT
many,-,TRBJ2-7,TRBV10-3,CAISESNSFGEQYF,TGTGCCATCAGTGAGTCGAACAGCTTCGGCGAGCAGTACTTC
many,TRBD1,TRBJ1-1,TRBV19,CATTTGWTEAFF,TGTGCCACTACGACAGGGTGGACTGAAGCTTTCTTT
many,-,TRBJ1-1,TRBV19,CASSIVGAAFF,TGTGCCAGTAGTATCGTGGGGGCCGCTTTCTTT
-,TRBD1,TRBJ1-4,TRBV12-3/TRBV12-4,CASSLGTGLFQKLFF,TGTGCCAGCAGTTTGGGGACAGGTCTGTTTCAAAAACTGTTTTTT
many,-,TRBJ1-1,TRBV5-1,CASSVDANTEAFF,TGCGCCAGCAGCGTAGATGCGAACACTGAAGCTTTCTTT
many,TRBD2,TRBJ2-2,TRBV19,CASSPYLVSGRGRTGELFF,TGTGCCAGTAGTCCATACTTGGTTAGCGGGAGAGGACGGACCGGGGAGCTGTTTTTT
many,-,TRBJ2-6,TRBV2,CASSDSRRGANVLTF,TGTGCCAGCAGTGACAGTCGGAGAGGGGCCAACGTCCTGACTTTC
-,-,TRBJ2-5,TRBV7-9,CASSLNREEKETQYF,TGTGCTAGCAGCTTGAACAGGGAAGAAAAAGAGACCCAGTACTTC
few,-,TRBJ1-5,TRBV6-1,CASRGGGVQPQHF,TGTGCCAGCAGGGGGGGGGGTGTCCAGCCCCAGCATTTT
few,TRBD2,TRBJ2-7,TRBV20-1,CSAPRTSGGPYEQYF,TGCAGTGCTCCCCGGACTAGCGGGGGCCCCTACGAGCAGTACTTC
many,-,TRBJ1-1,TRBV15,CATSREDSPIGAFF,TGTGCCACCAGCAGGGAAGACAGTCCGATTGGCGCTTTCTTT
few,-,TRBJ1-1,TRBV6-5,CASSNSNRGTEAFF,TGTGCCAGCAGCAACTCCAACCGGGGGACTGAAGCTTTCTTT
few,-,TRBJ1-1,TRBV27,CASSLSWGRTEAFF,TGTGCCAGCAGTTTATCCTGGGGTAGGACTGAAGCTTTCTTT
many,TRBD1,TRBJ1-5,TRBV19,CASAWDRAQPQHF,TGTGCCAGTGCCTGGGACAGGGCTCAGCCCCAGCATTTT
-,TRBD1,TRBJ1-1,TRBV25-1,CASSTIRTGLNTEAFF,TGTGCCAGCAGTACCATACGGACAGGTTTGAACACTGAAGCTTTCTTT
-,-,TRBJ1-1,TRBV15,CAASSYSNYVNTEAFF,TGTGCCGCCAGCAGTTACTCGAATTATGTAAACACTGAAGCTTTCTTT
-,TRBD1,TRBJ1-2,TRBV10-3,CASSYLGQGSGYTF,TGTGCCAGCAGTTACCTCGGACAGGGATCTGGCTACACCTTC
few,-,TRBJ1-4,TRBV6-1,CASTQLRRSIEKLFF,TGTGCCAGCACTCAACTGCGTCGGAGTATTGAAAAACTGTTTTTT
-,TRBD1,TRBJ2-5,TRBV7-2,CASKRGTGGETQYF,TGTGCCAGTAAGAGGGGGACAGGTGGCGAGACCCAGTACTTC
once,TRBD1,TRBJ1-5,TRBV5-8,CASRDSGQAQPQHF,TGTGCCAGCAGAGATTCGGGACAGGCTCAGCCCCAGCATTTT
-,-,TRBJ2-7,TRBV7-9,CASSSYTSLRAGEQYF,TGTGCCAGCAGCTCCTATACTAGTTTAAGGGCGGGCGAGCAGTACTTC
-,-,TRBJ2-7,TRBV25-1,CASSYGWGEQYF,TGTGCCAGCAGTTATGGGTGGGGCGAGCAGTACTTC
-,-,TRBJ1-4,TRBV7-9,CAGSSGRHEKLFF,TGTGCCGGCAGCTCGGGGCGACATGAAAAACTGTTTTTT
-,-,TRBJ2-6,TRBV20-1,CSASGRGISGANVLTF,TGCAGTGCTAGCGGACGCGGAATCTCTGGGGCCAACGTCCTGACTTTC
-,-,TRBJ1-6,TRBV20-1,CSASHPGNNSPLHF,TGCAGTGCCAGCCATCCGGGAAATAATTCACCCCTCCACTTT
-,-,TRBJ1-5,TRBV10-2,CASSEIFRGQPNQPQHF,TGCGCCAGCAGTGAGATTTTTAGGGGACAACCTAATCAGCCCCAGCATTTT
many,TRBD2,TRBJ2-7,TRBV7-9,CASSATNAGVGEQYF,TGTGCCAGCAGCGCGACTAATGCGGGAGTGGGAGAGCAGTACTTC
-,-,TRBJ2-7,TRBV11-2,CASSKLGFYEQYF,TGTGCCAGCAGCAAACTAGGATTCTACGAGCAGTACTTC
few,-,TRBJ1-5,TRBV7-2,CASSFLNSNQPQHF,TGTGCCAGCAGCTTTTTGAACAGCAATCAGCCCCAGCATTTT
-,-,TRBJ2-7,TRBV10-3,CAISEGSSRIYEQYF,TGTGCCATCAGTGAGGGGTCTAGCAGAATCTACGAGCAGTACTTC
-,TRBD2,TRBJ2-5,TRBV7-9,CASSLLLAEGETQYF,TGCGCCAGCAGCTTGTTACTAGCGGAAGGGGAGACCCAGTACTTC
few,-,TRBJ1-1,TRBV9,CASSVDPTGRGNTEAFF,TGTGCCAGCAGCGTAGACCCTACAGGGCGGGGAAACACTGAAGCTTTCTTT
few,-,TRBJ1-3,TRBV6-5,CASTKGFSGNTIYF,TGTGCCAGCACCAAAGGGTTTTCCGGAAACACCATATATTTT